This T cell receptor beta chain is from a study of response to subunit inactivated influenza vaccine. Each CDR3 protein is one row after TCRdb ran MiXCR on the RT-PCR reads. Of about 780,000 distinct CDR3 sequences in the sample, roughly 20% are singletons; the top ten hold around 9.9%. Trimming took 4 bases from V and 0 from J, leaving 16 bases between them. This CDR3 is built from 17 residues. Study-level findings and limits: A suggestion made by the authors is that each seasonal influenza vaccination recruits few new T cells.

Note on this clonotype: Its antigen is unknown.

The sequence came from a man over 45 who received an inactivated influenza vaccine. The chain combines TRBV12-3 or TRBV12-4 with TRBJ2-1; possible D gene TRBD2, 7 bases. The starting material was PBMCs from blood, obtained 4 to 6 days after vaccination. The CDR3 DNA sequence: TGTGCCAGCAGTTCGCGAGGGGGGGTAAGCTCCTACAATGAGCAGTTCTTC. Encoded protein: CASSSRGGVSSYNEQFF.